The 8 T cell receptor beta chains below all came from one sample that was sequenced in a study of CD8 T cell repertoires and HIV-1 epitope variants. Method: immunoSEQ multiplex PCR; TCRdb's copy keeps in-frame clones and lacks some. The sample yields some 5,700 clones, around 65% seen once. Their antigen targets remain unknown. Sequencing used cultured CD8+ T cells derived from PBMCs. The receptors were gathered from a male donor with HIV.

The chain uses TRBV6-5 and TRBJ2-7; D remains unclear. Germline V gene lookup returns CDR1 MNHEY and CDR2 SVGAGI. Trimming removed 4 bases at V and 7 bases at J, with 14 bases between. CDR3 size: 13 residues. CDR3: CASSLGVLGEQYF. The CDR3 DNA is TGTGCCAGCAGTTTAGGAGTCCTCGGGGAGCAGTACTTC.

This clone was found a few times. The V call is TRBV2, the J call TRBJ1-1, with a tentative D call TRBD1 (5 bases). This CDR3 has 15 residues. Germline V lookup: CDR1 SNHLY, CDR2 FYNNEI. Trimming left V 1 base short and J 0 bases short, with 9 bases between. The CDR3 spells CASSEVGRMNTEAFF. The CDR3 nucleotides are TGTGCCAGCAGTGAAGTGGGACGGATGAACACTGAAGCTTTCTTT.

This chain uses TRBV10-1 with TRBJ2-7, with TRBD2 as a possible D gene (5 bases). CDR1 is WNHNN and CDR2 is SYGVQD in the germline V gene (reference sequence). The CDR3 covers 10 residues. V was pared by 8 bases and J by 5 bases, with 7 bases between. The CDR3: CASGSDEQYF. The DNA for the CDR3 is TGCGCCAGCGGGAGCGACGAGCAGTACTTC.

V is TRBV6-5 and J is TRBJ1-1, with TRBD1 identical over 9 bases. CDR3 length equals 15 residues. V lost 5 bases to trimming and J lost 0 bases; unmatched junction nucleotides: 4. Germline values: CDR1 MNHEY, CDR2 SVGAGI. The CDR3 DNA is TGTGCCAGCAGTATACAGGGGGCTCTGAACACTGAAGCTTTCTTT. Amino acid sequence: CASSIQGALNTEAFF.

The chain combines TRBV5-6 with TRBJ2-3; D perhaps matches TRBD2 (6 bases). The germline V gene has CDR1 SGHDT and CDR2 YYEEEE. Deletions cut 5 bases from V and 4 bases from J, with 14 bases between. This CDR3 is 14 amino acids long. As DNA, the CDR3 is TGTGCCAGCAGACTAGCAATCTTGGCAGATACGCAGTATTTT. Its protein product is CASRLAILADTQYF.

The chain links TRBV6-5 to TRBJ1-3; D might be TRBD1 (5 bases). The CDR3 is made up of 16 amino acids. CDR1 MNHEY and CDR2 SVGAGI come from the germline V gene. With 0 bases removed from V and 0 bases from J, the gap between germline ends came to 9 bases. CDR3 DNA: TGTGCCAGCAGTTACTCCCAGGGAAGCTCTGGAAACACCATATATTTT. It encodes CASSYSQGSSGNTIYF.

This clone was seen a handful of times. The genes are TRBV6-5 and TRBJ2-6, with no clear D. Germline V gene sequence: CDR1 MNHEY, CDR2 SVGAGI. The CDR3 consists of 14 residues. Trimming stripped 7 bases from V and 1 base from J, with 8 bases between. The CDR3 bases are TGTGCCAGCACCTTAGTATCTGGGGCCAACGTCCTGACTTTC. Its protein product is CASTLVSGANVLTF.

This clone turned up a few times. The gene calls are TRBV14 and TRBJ2-7, with D possibly called TRBD1 or TRBD2 (5 bases each). The CDR3 loop spans 15 amino acids. V was trimmed by 4 bases and J by 2 bases, leaving 15 bases between them. Germline CDR1 and CDR2: SGHDN and FVKESK. CDR3 sequence (DNA): TGTGCCAGCAGCCCGGGACCCAATATTCCCTACGAGCAGTACTTC. It codes for CASSPGPNIPYEQYF.